These T cell receptor beta chains were read from a single sample in a study of T cell responses to AZD1222 COVID-19 vaccine. This table comes from immunoSEQ multiplex PCR, and its TCRdb copy is limited to in-frame clones, with some not included. The sample records 90,000 to 150,000 clones, approximately 90% being singletons. Sequenced here: peripheral blood, sampled on day 0 of AZD1222 vaccination. The source of these receptors is an adult in good health. The CDR3 runs from the conserved cysteine through the conserved F or W. D genes are given only for firm matches. Expanded clones are given a class, and other clones once, few, many or no size at all.

d_call,v_call,j_call,clone_size,cdr3_aa,cdr3_nt
.,TRBV5-1,TRBJ2-5,.,CASSLEIAQETQYF,TGCGCCAGCAGCTTGGAGATAGCGCAAGAGACCCAGTACTTC
TRBD1,TRBV7-9,TRBJ1-2,.,CASSESWTGTYGYTF,TGTGCCAGCAGCGAATCGTGGACAGGGACCTATGGCTACACCTTC
.,TRBV7-3,TRBJ1-6,.,CASSLLPTTAGSPLHF,TGTGCCAGCAGCTTACTCCCCACCACGGCGGGCTCACCCCTCCACTTT
.,TRBV28,TRBJ1-5,.,CASSTTLRGRGNQPQHF,TGTGCCAGCAGTACAACACTCAGGGGCCGTGGCAATCAGCCCCAGCATTTT
TRBD2,TRBV7-3,TRBJ2-2,.,CASSPGTSANTGELFF,TGTGCCAGCAGCCCCGGGACTAGCGCGAACACCGGGGAGCTGTTTTTT
.,TRBV27,TRBJ2-7,.,CASSLGRGSYEQYF,TGTGCCAGCAGTTTAGGAAGGGGGTCCTACGAGCAGTACTTC
TRBD2,TRBV18,TRBJ2-1,.,CASSPGLAGLVSYNEQFF,TGTGCCAGCTCACCGGGACTAGCGGGACTCGTTTCCTACAATGAGCAGTTCTTC
.,TRBV5-1,TRBJ1-4,.,CASSPSGGHEKLFF,TGCGCCAGCAGCCCCTCGGGGGGTCATGAAAAACTGTTTTTT
.,TRBV29-1,TRBJ2-7,.,CSAQDPGFYEQYF,TGCAGCGCCCAAGACCCAGGGTTCTACGAGCAGTACTTC
.,TRBV18,TRBJ1-4,.,CASSPGHLEKLFF,TGTGCCAGCTCACCAGGACACCTCGAAAAACTGTTTTTT
TRBD1,TRBV27,TRBJ1-1,.,CASSLQGGTEAFF,TGTGCCAGCAGTTTACAGGGGGGCACTGAAGCTTTCTTT
TRBD2,TRBV9,TRBJ2-1,many,CASSPYSGTHNEQFF,TGTGCCAGCAGCCCCTATAGCGGGACACACAATGAGCAGTTCTTC
.,TRBV5-1,TRBJ2-5,.,CASSVSGAKQTQYF,TGCGCCAGCAGCGTCAGCGGCGCTAAGCAGACCCAGTACTTC
.,TRBV2,TRBJ1-6,.,CASSDNFGSSPLHF,TGTGCCAGCAGTGATAACTTCGGCTCTTCACCCCTCCACTTT
.,TRBV6-6,TRBJ1-4,.,CASSYMGTNEKLFF,TGTGCCAGCAGTTACATGGGAACTAATGAAAAACTGTTTTTT
TRBD1,TRBV6-5,TRBJ1-1,.,CASSYRGGSSTEAFF,TGTGCCAGCAGCTACAGGGGAGGGTCGAGCACTGAAGCTTTCTTT
.,TRBV28,TRBJ1-1,.,CASRGTGNTEAFF,TGTGCCAGCAGGGGTACAGGGAACACTGAAGCTTTCTTT
.,TRBV18,TRBJ1-1,.,CASSLNARGDTEAFF,TGTGCCAGCTCCCTTAATGCCAGGGGAGACACTGAAGCTTTCTTT
.,TRBV30,TRBJ2-7,.,CACEEGHGIYEQYF,TGTGCCTGCGAGGAGGGACACGGAATATACGAGCAGTACTTC
.,TRBV7-3,TRBJ1-2,once,CASSPTVLTNYGYTF,TGTGCCAGCAGCCCGACGGTCCTTACTAACTATGGCTACACCTTC
.,TRBV28,TRBJ1-1,.,CASSLTGWAGETEAFF,TGTGCCAGCAGTTTAACAGGGTGGGCCGGTGAAACTGAAGCTTTCTTT
.,TRBV7-6,TRBJ2-2,.,CASSPTRGNTGELFF,TGTGCCAGCAGCCCCACCAGAGGGAACACCGGGGAGCTGTTTTTT
.,TRBV27,TRBJ2-5,.,CASRAAGDIETQYF,TGTGCCAGCAGGGCCGCCGGGGATATTGAGACCCAGTACTTC
.,TRBV2,TRBJ2-3,.,CASSEGTSHTQYF,TGTGCCAGCAGTGAAGGTACCTCCCATACGCAGTATTTT
TRBD1,TRBV7-2,TRBJ2-5,.,CASSLAIGTAQETQYF,TGTGCCAGCAGCTTAGCGATTGGGACAGCCCAAGAGACCCAGTACTTC
TRBD2,TRBV5-6,TRBJ2-1,.,CATEALTGGPNEQFF,TGTGCCACCGAGGCTTTGACGGGGGGACCCAATGAGCAGTTCTTC
.,TRBV2,TRBJ1-5,.,CASIGQHNQPQHF,TGTGCCAGCATCGGACAGCACAATCAGCCCCAGCATTTT
.,TRBV2,TRBJ1-2,.,CATQRWDEGGGYTF,TGTGCCACCCAAAGATGGGACGAAGGAGGAGGCTACACCTTC
.,TRBV7-8,TRBJ2-7,few,CASSFNRVEQYF,TGTGCCAGCAGCTTTAACAGGGTCGAGCAGTACTTC
.,TRBV6-2/TRBV6-3,TRBJ1-4,.,CASSYPGLDNEKLFF,TGTGCCAGCAGTTACCCCGGGCTGGATAATGAAAAACTGTTTTTT
.,TRBV9,TRBJ1-1,.,CASSVVVRLPTEAFF,TGTGCCAGCAGCGTAGTGGTCAGGCTCCCCACTGAAGCTTTCTTT
.,TRBV11-2,TRBJ1-4,.,CASSPQGVREKLFF,TGTGCCAGCAGCCCTCAGGGCGTGAGGGAAAAACTGTTTTTT